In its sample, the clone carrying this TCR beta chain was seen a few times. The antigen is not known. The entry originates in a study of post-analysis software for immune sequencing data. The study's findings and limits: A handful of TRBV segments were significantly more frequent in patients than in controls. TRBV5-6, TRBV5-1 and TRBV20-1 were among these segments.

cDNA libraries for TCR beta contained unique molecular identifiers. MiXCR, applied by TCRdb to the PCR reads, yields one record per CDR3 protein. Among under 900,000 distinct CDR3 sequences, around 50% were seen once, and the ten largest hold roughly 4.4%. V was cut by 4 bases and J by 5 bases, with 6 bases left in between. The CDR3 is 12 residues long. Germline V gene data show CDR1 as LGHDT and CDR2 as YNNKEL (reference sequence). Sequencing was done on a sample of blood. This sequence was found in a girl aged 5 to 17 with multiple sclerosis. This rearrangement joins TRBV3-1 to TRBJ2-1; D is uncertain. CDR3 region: CASSRVDNEQFF. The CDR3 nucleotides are TGTGCCAGCAGCCGCGTGGACAATGAGCAGTTCTTC.